This TCR beta chain is from a study of T cells in Graves' hyperthyroidism and ophthalmopathy. It was considered stable Graves' hyperthyroidism when ophthalmopathy did not progress within 18 months. This clonotype appeared once. The TCR beta CDR3 regions underwent amplification using RNA transcripts as the source. HTBI primers were the set used in a first-round RT-PCR of the TCR CDR3. Each CDR3 protein gets one entry after TCRdb re-called the multiplex PCR reads with MiXCR. The sample has a few hundred thousand distinct CDR3 sequences, around 42% seen once; the top ten hold about 8.3%. This CDR3 comprises 14 residues. V dropped 6 bases and J dropped 0 bases, with 9 bases sitting between them. Germline-derived CDR1 and CDR2 are ENHRY and SYGVKD.

Sample: peripheral blood or thyroid tissue (not recorded which). The clonotype comes from a woman younger than 35 with Graves' hyperthyroidism. The chain recombines TRBV10-3 with TRBJ1-3; unclear D gene. CDR3 amino acids: CAIRLDISGNTIYF. DNA of the CDR3: TGTGCCATCAGATTAGACATCTCTGGAAACACCATATATTTT.